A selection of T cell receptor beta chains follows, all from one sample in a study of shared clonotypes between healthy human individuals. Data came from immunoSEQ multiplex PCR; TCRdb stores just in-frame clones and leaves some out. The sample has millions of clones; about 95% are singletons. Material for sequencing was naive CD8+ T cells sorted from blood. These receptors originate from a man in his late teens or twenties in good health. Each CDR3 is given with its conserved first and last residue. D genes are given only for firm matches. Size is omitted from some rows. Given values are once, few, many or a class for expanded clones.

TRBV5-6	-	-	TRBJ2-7	CASSLQAVYEQYF	TGTGCCAGCAGCTTACAAGCGGTTTACGAGCAGTACTTC
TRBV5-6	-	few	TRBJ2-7	CASSLVLRANEQYF	TGTGCCAGCAGCTTGGTCCTCAGGGCTAACGAGCAGTACTTC
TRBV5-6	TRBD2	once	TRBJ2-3	CASSTLGTSGISTDTQYF	TGTGCCAGCAGCACCCTTGGGACTAGCGGCATTAGCACAGATACGCAGTATTTT
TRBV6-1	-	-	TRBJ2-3	CASSELVGIGTDTQYF	TGTGCCAGCAGTGAGCTTGTCGGGATAGGCACAGATACGCAGTATTTT
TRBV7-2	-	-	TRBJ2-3	CASSRRPTIATDTQYF	TGTGCCAGCAGCCGACGACCGACCATAGCAACAGATACGCAGTATTTT
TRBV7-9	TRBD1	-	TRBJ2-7	CATVTGTGGLGEQYF	TGTGCCACTGTAACCGGGACAGGGGGCCTGGGCGAGCAGTACTTC
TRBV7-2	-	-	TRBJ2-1	CASSFWASYNEQFF	TGTGCCAGCAGCTTTTGGGCCTCCTACAATGAGCAGTTCTTC
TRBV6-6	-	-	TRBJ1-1	CASSDSPGTEAFF	TGTGCCAGCAGTGACTCCCCGGGGACTGAAGCTTTCTTT
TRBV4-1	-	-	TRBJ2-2	CASSYRDGELFF	TGCGCCAGCAGTTACAGGGACGGGGAGCTGTTTTTT
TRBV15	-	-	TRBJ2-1	CATSRAGGYIEQFF	TGTGCCACCAGCAGAGCGGGCGGTTACATTGAGCAGTTCTTC
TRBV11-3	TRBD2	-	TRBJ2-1	CASSLETGTTSYNEQFF	TGTGCCAGCAGCTTAGAGACCGGGACTACCTCCTACAATGAGCAGTTCTTC
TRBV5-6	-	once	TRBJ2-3	CASSFVTGRTDTQYF	TGTGCCAGCAGCTTTGTCACCGGCCGCACAGATACGCAGTATTTT
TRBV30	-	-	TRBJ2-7	CAWSVLGTVSEQYF	TGTGCCTGGAGTGTACTAGGGACGGTCTCCGAGCAGTACTTC
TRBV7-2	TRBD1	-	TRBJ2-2	CAIDRGRTGELFF	TGTGCCATCGACAGGGGGCGCACCGGGGAGCTGTTTTTT
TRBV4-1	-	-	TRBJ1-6	CASSQDWIVASPLHF	TGCGCCAGCAGCCAAGATTGGATCGTGGCTTCACCCCTCCACTTT
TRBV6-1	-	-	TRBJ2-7	CASSERAVYEQYF	TGTGCCAGCAGTGAACGCGCGGTCTACGAGCAGTACTTC
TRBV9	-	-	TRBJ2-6	CASSVRTAQPGANVLTF	TGTGCCAGCAGCGTTCGGACAGCCCAACCTGGGGCCAACGTCCTGACTTTC
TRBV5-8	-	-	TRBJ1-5	CASTTRGGVQPQHF	TGTGCCAGCACCACGCGTGGGGGCGTTCAGCCCCAGCATTTT
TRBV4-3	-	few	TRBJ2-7	CASSQGSSYEQYF	TGCGCCAGCAGCCAAGGGAGCTCCTACGAGCAGTACTTC
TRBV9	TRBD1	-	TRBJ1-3	CASSVGFDRANTIYF	TGTGCCAGCAGCGTAGGTTTTGACAGGGCTAACACCATATATTTT
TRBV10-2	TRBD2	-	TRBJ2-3	CASSEPSRTSLFTDTQYF	TGCGCCAGCAGTGAGCCATCCAGGACTAGCCTATTCACAGATACGCAGTATTTT
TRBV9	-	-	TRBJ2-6	CASSAWDTLLLSGANVLTF	TGTGCCAGCAGCGCCTGGGACACACTCCTCCTCTCTGGGGCCAACGTCCTGACTTTC
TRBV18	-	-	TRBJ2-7	CASSSPADSSYEQYF	TGTGCCAGCTCATCCCCCGCGGACAGCTCCTACGAGCAGTACTTC
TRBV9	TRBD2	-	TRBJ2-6	CASSALAGEGSGANVLTF	TGTGCCAGCAGCGCGCTAGCGGGAGAAGGTTCTGGGGCCAACGTCCTGACTTTC
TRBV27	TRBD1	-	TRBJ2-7	CASSRPGTGIYEQYF	TGTGCCAGCAGTCGTCCCGGGACAGGGATTTACGAGCAGTACTTC
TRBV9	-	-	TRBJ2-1	CASSVGFGGNEQFF	TGTGCCAGCAGCGTAGGGTTCGGGGGCAATGAGCAGTTCTTC
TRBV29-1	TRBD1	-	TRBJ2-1	CSARDSPPNEQFF	TGCAGCGCCAGGGACAGCCCTCCCAATGAGCAGTTCTTC
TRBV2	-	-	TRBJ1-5	CASSRSAVDGARGNQPQHF	TGTGCCAGCAGTCGAAGCGCTGTAGACGGGGCTCGTGGGAATCAGCCCCAGCATTTT
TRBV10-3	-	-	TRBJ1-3	CAISEGTSGNTIYF	TGTGCCATCAGTGAGGGGACGTCTGGAAACACCATATATTTT
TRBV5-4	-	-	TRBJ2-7	CASSFQSSYEQYF	TGTGCCAGCAGCTTTCAGAGCTCCTACGAGCAGTACTTC
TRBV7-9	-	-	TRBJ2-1	CASSLVLISYNEQFF	TGTGCCAGCAGCTTAGTCCTTATCTCCTACAATGAGCAGTTCTTC
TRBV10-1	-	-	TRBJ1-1	CASSDSLNTEAFF	TGCGCCAGCAGTGACAGCCTGAACACTGAAGCTTTCTTT
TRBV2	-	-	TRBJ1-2	CASIPLGNYGYTF	TGTGCCAGCATCCCCCTCGGTAACTATGGCTACACCTTC
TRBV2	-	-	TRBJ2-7	CASSPTSYEQYF	TGTGCCAGCAGTCCGACCTCCTACGAGCAGTACTTC
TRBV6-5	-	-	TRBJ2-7	CASSYSWSGEQYF	TGTGCCAGCAGTTACTCCTGGTCGGGTGAGCAGTACTTC
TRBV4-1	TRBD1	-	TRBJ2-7	CASSHPPRQGIHEQYF	TGCGCCAGCAGCCACCCCCCGAGACAGGGAATCCACGAGCAGTACTTC
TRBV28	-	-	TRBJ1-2	CASSLVPGSYGYTF	TGTGCCAGCAGTTTAGTTCCAGGGTCCTATGGCTACACCTTC
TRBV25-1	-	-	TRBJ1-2	CASSGGAYGYTF	TGTGCCAGCAGTGGGGGCGCCTATGGCTACACCTTC
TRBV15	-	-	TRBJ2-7	CATSTRRSYEQYF	TGTGCCACCAGCACCAGAAGATCCTACGAGCAGTACTTC
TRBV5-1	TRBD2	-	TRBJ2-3	CASSWTSGTSTDTQYF	TGCGCCAGCAGCTGGACTAGCGGGACTAGCACAGATACGCAGTATTTT
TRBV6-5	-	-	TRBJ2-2	CASRDDPGELFF	TGTGCCAGCAGGGATGATCCCGGGGAGCTGTTTTTT
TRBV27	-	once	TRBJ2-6	CASSTWSGANVLTF	TGTGCCAGCTCTACCTGGTCTGGGGCCAACGTCCTGACTTTC
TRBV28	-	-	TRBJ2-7	CASSLRMAYEQYF	TGTGCCAGCAGTTTAAGGATGGCCTACGAGCAGTACTTC
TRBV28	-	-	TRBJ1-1	CASSSYPVGGQAFF	TGTGCCAGCAGTTCCTACCCGGTGGGGGGCCAAGCTTTCTTT
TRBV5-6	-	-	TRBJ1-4	CASSLEGEDIYEKLFF	TGTGCCAGCAGCTTGGAGGGAGAGGACATTTATGAAAAACTGTTTTTT
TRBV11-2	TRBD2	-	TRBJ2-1	CASSLVAGGRNEQFF	TGTGCCAGCAGCTTAGTTGCGGGGGGGCGGAATGAGCAGTTCTTC
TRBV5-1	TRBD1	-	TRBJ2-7	CASSRGQGVDEQYF	TGCGCCAGCAGCCGGGGACAGGGGGTCGACGAGCAGTACTTC
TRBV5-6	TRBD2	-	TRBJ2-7	CASSLWTSGSGRLEQYF	TGTGCCAGCAGCCTATGGACTAGCGGGAGCGGGCGTCTCGAGCAGTACTTC
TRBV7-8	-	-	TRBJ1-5	CASSLPTGFNQPQHF	TGTGCCAGCAGCTTACCGACAGGATTCAATCAGCCCCAGCATTTT
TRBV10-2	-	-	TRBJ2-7	CASSESQGPPAEQYF	TGCGCCAGCAGTGAGTCCCAGGGGCCCCCCGCCGAGCAGTACTTC
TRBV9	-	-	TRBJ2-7	CASSVGGSTYEQYF	TGTGCCAGCAGCGTAGGAGGGTCTACCTACGAGCAGTACTTC
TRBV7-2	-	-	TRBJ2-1	CASTPLIGSHEQFF	TGTGCCAGCACCCCCCTGATAGGGTCCCATGAGCAGTTCTTC
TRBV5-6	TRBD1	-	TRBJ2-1	CASSLGGTGPYNEQFF	TGTGCCAGCAGCTTGGGAGGGACAGGGCCCTACAATGAGCAGTTCTTC
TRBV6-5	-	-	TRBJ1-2	CASSYSADYNYGYTF	TGTGCCAGCAGTTACTCGGCAGATTATAACTATGGCTACACCTTC
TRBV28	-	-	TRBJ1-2	CASWSGEGGYTF	TGTGCCAGCTGGTCGGGGGAGGGTGGCTACACCTTC
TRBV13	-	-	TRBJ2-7	CASSSPLTYEQYF	TGTGCCAGCAGCTCGCCGCTTACCTACGAGCAGTACTTC
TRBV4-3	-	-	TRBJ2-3	CASSQPDSATDTQYF	TGCGCCAGCAGCCAACCCGACTCAGCCACAGATACGCAGTATTTT
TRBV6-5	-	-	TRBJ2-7	CASSSGLYEQYF	TGTGCCAGCAGTTCAGGACTCTACGAGCAGTACTTC
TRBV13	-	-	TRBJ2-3	CASSPTSFSTDTQYF	TGTGCCAGCAGCCCCACCTCGTTCAGCACAGATACGCAGTATTTT